These T cell receptor beta chains were read from a single sample in a study of beta chain features in type 1 diabetes. The protocol was immunoSEQ multiplex PCR, while the TCRdb copy is restricted to in-frame clones and leaves out a portion. The sample yields over 650,000 clones, about 14% seen once. The sequenced sample consisted of naive CD4+ T cells from blood. The receptors derive from a man aged 18 to 30 with type 1 diabetes. The CDR3 runs from the conserved cysteine through the conserved F or W. The D gene is left open where the match is weak. Rows give clone size only sometimes, using once, few, many, or a class for an expanded clone.

j_call clone_size v_call d_call cdr3_nt cdr3_aa
TRBJ2-3 NA TRBV6-5 NA TGTGCCAGCAGTCCGATAGCCGGCGGTACAGATACGCAGTATTTT CASSPIAGGTDTQYF
TRBJ1-2 NA TRBV28 NA TGTGCCAGCAGTTTAGGTCAAGCTAACTATGGCTACACCTTC CASSLGQANYGYTF
TRBJ2-7 NA TRBV5-1 NA TGCGCCAGCAGCTTCGACAGGTCCTACGAGCAGTACTTC CASSFDRSYEQYF
TRBJ2-1 NA TRBV4-1 NA TGCGCCAGCAGCCAAGTAGGTGGACGCCGGAATGAGCAGTTCTTC CASSQVGGRRNEQFF
TRBJ2-6 NA TRBV5-1 NA TGCGCCAGCAGCCCGCTTCACGGGAGCGTCCTGACTTTC CASSPLHGSVLTF
TRBJ2-7 NA TRBV30 NA TGTGCCTGGGGGACCAGGTACGAGCAGTACTTC CAWGTRYEQYF
TRBJ2-5 few TRBV5-1 NA TGCGCCAGCAGCTTGGTCGCGGAGTTGGGGACCCAGTACTTC CASSLVAELGTQYF
TRBJ1-6 NA TRBV28 NA TGTGCCAGCAGTTTGCGATCACCCCTCCACTTT CASSLRSPLHF
TRBJ2-3 NA TRBV29-1 NA TGCAGCGCTGTGCCGGGACTCAAATACCCAGGGGGGTCCGGTACGCAGTATTTT CSAVPGLKYPGGSGTQYF
TRBJ2-3 few TRBV29-1 TRBD1 TGCAGCGTTGACTCGACAGGGGGAAGCACAGATACGCAGTATTTT CSVDSTGGSTDTQYF
TRBJ2-5 NA TRBV6-5 TRBD2 TGTGCCAGCAGTTACAGCGGGGGGGAGGCCCAGTACTTC CASSYSGGEAQYF
TRBJ2-5 NA TRBV5-1 NA TGCGCCAGCAGCTTAACCACAGGCTCACTTAACCAAGAGACCCAGTACTTC CASSLTTGSLNQETQYF
TRBJ2-3 NA TRBV2 TRBD2 TGTGCCAGCAGTGATATAACGGGAGGGAGATGGACAGATACGCAGTATTTT CASSDITGGRWTDTQYF
TRBJ2-5 NA TRBV6-5 NA TGTGCCAGCATGGGCGGGGGCAGGGAGACCCAGTACTTC CASMGGGRETQYF
TRBJ2-7 few TRBV19 TRBD1 TGTGCCAGTAGTATAGGACAGGGGAACTACGAGCAGTACTTC CASSIGQGNYEQYF
TRBJ1-6 NA TRBV2 TRBD1 TGTGCCACCACGGGACAGGGGGCGAATTCACCCCTCCACTTT CATTGQGANSPLHF
TRBJ2-4 many TRBV13 NA TGTGCCAGCAGCTTAGGCCTCATAACAGAAGCCAAAAACATTCAGTACTTC CASSLGLITEAKNIQYF
TRBJ2-5 few TRBV2 NA TGTGCCAGCCAGGGGCTGGAAGAGACCCAGTACTTC CASQGLEETQYF
TRBJ2-1 NA TRBV6-5 NA TGTGCCAGCAGTGCCGGGACTTGGGGCAATGAGCAGTTCTTC CASSAGTWGNEQFF
TRBJ1-1 few TRBV18 NA TGTGCCAGCTCCCCCTCGACAGAGAACACTGAAGCTTTCTTT CASSPSTENTEAFF
TRBJ1-5 few TRBV2 NA TGTGCCAGCAGAGAGTTTCGGGATCAGCCCCAGCATTTT CASREFRDQPQHF
TRBJ2-1 NA TRBV9 NA TGTGCCAGCAGCGTAAATCCAGGGAATAATGAGCAGTTCTTC CASSVNPGNNEQFF
TRBJ2-1 few TRBV5-1 NA TGCGCCAGCAGCTTGGTTCCTAGTTTCAATGAGCAGTTCTTC CASSLVPSFNEQFF
TRBJ2-3 few TRBV10-3 NA TGTGCCATCAGTGAAGGCAGGGCCACAGATACGCAGTATTTT CAISEGRATDTQYF
TRBJ2-3 few TRBV6-5 TRBD1 TGTGCCAGCGGGGGACAGGTGGGAGGTGCAGATACGCAGTATTTT CASGGQVGGADTQYF
TRBJ2-5 NA TRBV30 TRBD2 TGTGCCTGGAGTGCTGGGACTAGCGGGTTAGCCCAAGAGACCCAGTACTTC CAWSAGTSGLAQETQYF